Listed below are T cell receptor beta chains from one sample, sequenced in a study of Tregs in tolerant kidney transplant recipients. TCRdb's copy holds only in-frame clones and misses some; the assay was immunoSEQ multiplex PCR. Of 90,000 to 120,000 clones listed, 90% are singletons. This material consisted of CD4+ T cells from blood, taken before the transplant. These receptor sequences come from a human donor who received a combined kidney and bone marrow transplant. The CDR3 runs from the conserved cysteine through the conserved F or W. The order of the fields is CDR3 length, V gene, D gene, clone size, J gene, CDR3 DNA, CDR3 protein. D genes are given only for firm matches. For some rows the clone size is stated as once, few or many, or as a class when expanded; others skip it.

15,TRBV25-1,TRBD1,-,TRBJ2-1,TGTGCCAGCAGTGAATTACCGACAGGGAACAATGAGCAGTTCTTC,CASSELPTGNNEQFF
16,TRBV6-5,-,-,TRBJ1-2,TGTGCCAGCAGTTACTCTGAGGCGGCGGAAGTCTATGGCTACACCTTC,CASSYSEAAEVYGYTF
14,TRBV7-8,-,-,TRBJ2-1,TGTGCCAGCAAGGCTCAATACAGAGACAATGAGCAGTTCTTC,CASKAQYRDNEQFF
14,TRBV18,-,-,TRBJ2-7,TGTGCCAGCTCACCATCAGGACTCCCCCCCGAGCAGTACTTC,CASSPSGLPPEQYF
15,TRBV10-1,-,-,TRBJ1-1,TGCGCCAGCAGTGCGTCGGGGGGGCTGAACACTGAAGCTTTCTTT,CASSASGGLNTEAFF
14,TRBV4-3,-,-,TRBJ2-5,TGCGCCAGCAGCCACCTAACCTTCCAAGAGACCCAGTACTTC,CASSHLTFQETQYF
14,TRBV2,TRBD1,-,TRBJ2-3,TGTGCCACCAAGCAACAGGGGTCCACAGATACGCAGTATTTT,CATKQQGSTDTQYF
13,TRBV7-2,-,few,TRBJ2-1,TGTGCCAGCAGCCCGCGATCGGGGGGCGCATTGGTCTTC,CASSPRSGGALVF
17,TRBV6-1,TRBD2,-,TRBJ2-1,TGTGCCAGCAGTGAGGTGGTAGCGGGGTTGCCCTACAATGAGCAGTTCTTC,CASSEVVAGLPYNEQFF
14,TRBV6-4,-,-,TRBJ1-2,TGTGCCAGCAGTGACTCCTCTTTGGGAGGCGGCTACACCTTC,CASSDSSLGGGYTF
14,TRBV29-1,TRBD2,-,TRBJ2-3,TGCAGCGTTTGTAGCGGGGGGCAGACAGATACGCAGTATTTT,CSVCSGGQTDTQYF
13,TRBV7-2,-,-,TRBJ2-2,TGTGCCAGCAGCTTAGAGACTACCGGGGAGCTGTTTTTT,CASSLETTGELFF
14,TRBV6-5,-,-,TRBJ1-2,TGTGCCAGCAGTTACTCGTACAAAGACTATGGCTACACCTTC,CASSYSYKDYGYTF
14,TRBV2,TRBD2,-,TRBJ2-1,TGTGCCAGCAGTAAGCGGGGGGTTTACAATGAGCAGTTCTTC,CASSKRGVYNEQFF
16,TRBV11-2,TRBD2,-,TRBJ2-5,TGTGCCAGCAGCCTGGTCGGCGGGGGTCACCAAGAGACCCAGTACTTC,CASSLVGGGHQETQYF
15,TRBV10-2,-,few,TRBJ1-3,TGCGCCAGCAGTGAGGTACCAGTCTCTGGAAACACCATATATTTT,CASSEVPVSGNTIYF
15,TRBV7-9,TRBD1,-,TRBJ1-6,TGTGCCAGCAGACAACAGGGGGCGAATAATTCACCCCTCCACTTT,CASRQQGANNSPLHF
15,TRBV19,TRBD2,-,TRBJ2-1,TGTGCCAGTAGTTCCGACTGGCGGGAGGTTTATGAGCAGTTCTTC,CASSSDWREVYEQFF
16,TRBV18,TRBD2,-,TRBJ2-2,TGTGCCAGCTCACCCCTAGCGGGAGGAGACACCGGGGAGCTGTTTTTT,CASSPLAGGDTGELFF
15,TRBV2,TRBD1,-,TRBJ2-7,TGTGCCAGCAGCCCTAGACCCACAGGGGACTACGAGCAGTACTTC,CASSPRPTGDYEQYF
14,TRBV21-1,-,-,TRBJ1-1,TGTGCCACCCCCGGCCAGGTAAGGTACACTGAAGCTTTCTTT,CATPGQVRYTEAFF
12,TRBV7-9,-,-,TRBJ2-1,TGTGCCAGCAGCTTAATAAACAATGAGCAGTTCTTC,CASSLINNEQFF
13,TRBV28,TRBD1,-,TRBJ2-7,TGTGCCAGTGGCGAGGCAGGGGGCTACGAGCAGTACTTC,CASGEAGGYEQYF
16,TRBV5-4,TRBD1,-,TRBJ1-5,TGTGCCAGCAGCTTGGCCCCGGGACAGGGGGGCCAGCCCCAGCATTTT,CASSLAPGQGGQPQHF
15,TRBV9,TRBD1,-,TRBJ1-5,TGTGCCAGCAGCGAGGGGGCCCCCGGCAATCAGCCCCAGCATTTT,CASSEGAPGNQPQHF
17,TRBV19,-,-,TRBJ1-2,TGTGCCAGTAGTATAGCCGGTGGAACTGGACTATTCTATGGCTACACCTTC,CASSIAGGTGLFYGYTF
17,TRBV27,TRBD2,-,TRBJ2-1,TGTGCCAGCAGAGGACTAGCGGGAGGGAAAAATTACAATGAGCAGTTCTTC,CASRGLAGGKNYNEQFF
17,TRBV5-1,TRBD2,-,TRBJ2-2,TGCGCCAGCAGCTTGATGGCTAGCGGGACCTACACCGGGGAGCTGTTTTTT,CASSLMASGTYTGELFF
15,TRBV2,TRBD2,-,TRBJ2-1,TGTGCCAATACTATGGCGGGAGGGGGAGGCAATGAGCAGTTCTTC,CANTMAGGGGNEQFF
17,TRBV5-4,TRBD1,-,TRBJ1-2,TGTGCCAGCAGCAAAGGACAGGGGGGAACTCGGAGCTATGGCTACACCTTC,CASSKGQGGTRSYGYTF
14,TRBV6-1,TRBD1,-,TRBJ1-5,TGTGCCAGCATGGAACAGGGGGCGGTTCAGCCCCAGCATTTT,CASMEQGAVQPQHF
11,TRBV6-4,-,-,TRBJ1-2,TGTGCCAGCAGGGGCGGAGGGGTCTACACCTTC,CASRGGGVYTF
13,TRBV2,-,-,TRBJ2-7,TGTGCCAGCAGTCATGACTGGACCTACGAGCAGTACTTC,CASSHDWTYEQYF
17,TRBV13,TRBD2,-,TRBJ2-7,TGTGCCAGCAGCCCTGGCCTAGCGGGTACCGTTTTCTACGAGCAGTACTTC,CASSPGLAGTVFYEQYF
14,TRBV7-2,TRBD2,-,TRBJ2-2,TGTGCCAGCAGGGCGGGAGTTAACACCGGGGAGCTGTTTTTT,CASRAGVNTGELFF
15,TRBV18,TRBD1,-,TRBJ1-1,TGTGCCAGCTCCCGAGAAGGACAGGGTCCAACTGAAGCTTTCTTT,CASSREGQGPTEAFF
18,TRBV5-4,TRBD2,-,TRBJ2-2,TGTGCCAGCAGCTACGGGACTAGCGGGGGGCCCGACACCGGGGAGCTGTTTTTT,CASSYGTSGGPDTGELFF
15,TRBV30,-,-,TRBJ2-1,TGTGCCTGGAGTAAATTAAGGTTAGGGGGCAATGAGCAGTTCTTC,CAWSKLRLGGNEQFF
18,TRBV7-9,TRBD2,-,TRBJ2-5,TGTGCCAGCAGCTCGGGCCCGGGACTAGCGGACGAGGTAGAGACCCAGTACTTC,CASSSGPGLADEVETQYF
13,TRBV6-5,-,-,TRBJ1-1,TGTGCCAGCAGTTACTCACGGGGTACTGAAGCTTTCTTT,CASSYSRGTEAFF
14,TRBV7-2,TRBD1,-,TRBJ1-3,TGTGCCAGCACCTTCAGGGGGGTCGGAAACACCATATATTTT,CASTFRGVGNTIYF
16,TRBV10-3,TRBD2,-,TRBJ2-1,TGTGCCATCAGTGAGTCCACTAGCGGGAGGTACAATGAGCAGTTCTTC,CAISESTSGRYNEQFF
14,TRBV4-1,TRBD1,once,TRBJ1-4,TGCGCCAGCAGCCTGGGACAGTATAATGAAAAACTGTTTTTT,CASSLGQYNEKLFF
14,TRBV7-2,-,-,TRBJ1-2,TGTGCCAGCAGCTTAGTCGGGAGCAACTATGGCTACACCTTC,CASSLVGSNYGYTF
17,TRBV10-3,-,few,TRBJ2-3,TGTGCCATCAGTGGGTCTGGGGCCCAACTTTCGGTAGATACGCAGTATTTT,CAISGSGAQLSVDTQYF
16,TRBV28,TRBD2,-,TRBJ2-5,TGTGCCAGCAGTTTCCTGGGACTTAGCGGGGAAGAGACCCAGTACTTC,CASSFLGLSGEETQYF
14,TRBV29-1,TRBD1,-,TRBJ2-2,TGCAGCGTCTCCGGGACAGGGTACACCGGGGAGCTGTTTTTT,CSVSGTGYTGELFF
18,TRBV19,-,-,TRBJ2-4,TGTGCCAGTAGTACCATCGGGACAACCAACGGTCAGGGAAACATTCAGTACTTC,CASSTIGTTNGQGNIQYF
16,TRBV5-1,-,-,TRBJ1-1,TGCGCCAGCAGCTTTTGGCCCCCTGTTTTGATCACTGAAGCTTTCTTT,CASSFWPPVLITEAFF
15,TRBV15,-,-,TRBJ1-2,TGTGCCACCAGCGTAGTACGGTGGGGCAACAGCGGCTACACCTTC,CATSVVRWGNSGYTF
13,TRBV5-4,-,-,TRBJ1-1,TGTGCCAGCAGCTTGGAGCAGAACACTGAAGCTTTCTTT,CASSLEQNTEAFF
12,TRBV11-2,-,-,TRBJ1-3,TGTGCCAGCAGCTCTAATGGAAACACCATATATTTT,CASSSNGNTIYF
14,TRBV7-6,-,-,TRBJ1-4,TGTGCCAGCAGCTTGGGGGGGCTGAATGAAAAACTGTTTTTT,CASSLGGLNEKLFF
14,TRBV4-3,-,-,TRBJ2-7,TGCGCCAGCAGCCCAGGGCTGGGGCCCAACGAGCAGTACTTC,CASSPGLGPNEQYF
12,TRBV7-9,-,-,TRBJ2-2,TGTGCCAGCAGCATAAACAGGGGGGAGCTGTTTTTT,CASSINRGELFF